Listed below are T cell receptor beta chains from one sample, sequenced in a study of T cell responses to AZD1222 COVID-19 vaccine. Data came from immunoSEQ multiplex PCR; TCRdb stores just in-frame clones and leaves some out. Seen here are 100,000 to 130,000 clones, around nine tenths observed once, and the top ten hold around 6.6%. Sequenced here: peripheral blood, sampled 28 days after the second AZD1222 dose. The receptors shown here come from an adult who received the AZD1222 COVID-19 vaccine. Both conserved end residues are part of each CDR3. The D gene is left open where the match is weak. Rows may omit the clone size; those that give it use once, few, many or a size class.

CDR3aa: CASSLLPSGNTGELFF
CDR3nt: TGCGCCAGCAGCTTGTTGCCTAGCGGGAACACCGGGGAGCTGTTTTTT
j_gene: TRBJ2-2
d_gene: TRBD2
abundance: NA
v_gene: TRBV5-1

CDR3aa: CAWSDRAYSNQPQHF
CDR3nt: TGTGCCTGGAGTGACAGGGCCTATAGCAATCAGCCCCAGCATTTT
j_gene: TRBJ1-5
d_gene: NA
abundance: NA
v_gene: TRBV30

CDR3aa: CASSQVSLSDEQFF
CDR3nt: TGCGCCAGCAGCCAAGTATCCCTGTCCGATGAGCAGTTCTTC
j_gene: TRBJ2-1
d_gene: NA
abundance: once
v_gene: TRBV4-3

CDR3aa: CASSLVDGEAFF
CDR3nt: TGTGCCAGCAGCCTGGTGGACGGTGAAGCTTTCTTT
j_gene: TRBJ1-1
d_gene: NA
abundance: NA
v_gene: TRBV5-5

CDR3aa: CASSDGLAKNTGELFF
CDR3nt: TGTGCCAGCAGTGACGGCCTAGCGAAGAACACCGGGGAGCTGTTTTTT
j_gene: TRBJ2-2
d_gene: NA
abundance: NA
v_gene: TRBV6-4

CDR3aa: CASRLGDRRTGELFF
CDR3nt: TGTGCCAGCAGACTGGGGGACCGAAGAACCGGGGAGCTGTTTTTT
j_gene: TRBJ2-2
d_gene: NA
abundance: NA
v_gene: TRBV28

CDR3aa: CASSGYSSGANVLTF
CDR3nt: TGCGCCAGCAGTGGATACAGCTCTGGGGCCAACGTCCTGACTTTC
j_gene: TRBJ2-6
d_gene: NA
abundance: NA
v_gene: TRBV10-2

CDR3aa: CASSQAVRYEQYF
CDR3nt: TGCGCCAGCAGCCAGGCAGTTAGGTACGAGCAGTACTTC
j_gene: TRBJ2-7
d_gene: NA
abundance: few
v_gene: TRBV4-1

CDR3aa: CAIRREGAYGYTF
CDR3nt: TGTGCCATACGAAGGGAGGGAGCCTATGGCTACACCTTC
j_gene: TRBJ1-2
d_gene: NA
abundance: NA
v_gene: TRBV6-5

CDR3aa: CASSEGWGLSEEQYF
CDR3nt: TGTGCCAGCAGTGAAGGCTGGGGGCTAAGTGAAGAGCAGTACTTC
j_gene: TRBJ2-7
d_gene: NA
abundance: NA
v_gene: TRBV6-1

CDR3aa: CASSRGSPRELFF
CDR3nt: TGTGCCAGTAGTAGAGGCAGCCCCAGGGAGCTGTTTTTT
j_gene: TRBJ2-2
d_gene: NA
abundance: NA
v_gene: TRBV19

CDR3aa: CASSLVPEDNEQFF
CDR3nt: TGTGCCAGCAGCTTAGTTCCGGAGGACAATGAGCAGTTCTTC
j_gene: TRBJ2-1
d_gene: NA
abundance: NA
v_gene: TRBV7-2

CDR3aa: CASSYSVAANNEQFF
CDR3nt: TGTGCCAGCAGTTACTCGGTAGCGGCTAACAATGAGCAGTTCTTC
j_gene: TRBJ2-1
d_gene: NA
abundance: NA
v_gene: TRBV6-5

CDR3aa: CATSEDSSGANVLTF
CDR3nt: TGTGCCACCAGCGAAGACAGCTCTGGGGCCAACGTCCTGACTTTC
j_gene: TRBJ2-6
d_gene: NA
abundance: NA
v_gene: TRBV15

CDR3aa: CASSLGRTFRGQGDYGYTF
CDR3nt: TGTGCCAGCAGCTTAGGCCGAACGTTCCGGGGACAGGGGGACTATGGCTACACCTTC
j_gene: TRBJ1-2
d_gene: TRBD1
abundance: few
v_gene: TRBV13

CDR3aa: CSASYLRASSYNEQFF
CDR3nt: TGCAGTGCTAGTTATCTCAGGGCCAGCTCCTACAATGAGCAGTTCTTC
j_gene: TRBJ2-1
d_gene: NA
abundance: NA
v_gene: TRBV20-1

CDR3aa: CASSDRESSYNSPLHF
CDR3nt: TGTGCCAGCAGTGATAGGGAGAGCTCCTATAATTCACCCCTCCACTTT
j_gene: TRBJ1-6
d_gene: NA
abundance: NA
v_gene: TRBV2

CDR3aa: CASSQDAGIATNEKLFF
CDR3nt: TGTGCCAGCAGCCAAGATGCGGGAATTGCAACTAATGAAAAACTGTTTTTT
j_gene: TRBJ1-4
d_gene: NA
abundance: NA
v_gene: TRBV14

CDR3aa: CATSREAGLQETQYF
CDR3nt: TGTGCCACCAGCAGAGAGGCGGGTCTCCAAGAGACCCAGTACTTC
j_gene: TRBJ2-5
d_gene: NA
abundance: NA
v_gene: TRBV15

CDR3aa: CASSPGMSPAAFF
CDR3nt: TGCGCCAGCAGCCCCGGAATGTCCCCTGCAGCTTTCTTT
j_gene: TRBJ1-1
d_gene: NA
abundance: NA
v_gene: TRBV10-1

CDR3aa: CASSIDGAWDTEAFF
CDR3nt: TGTGCCAGTAGTATCGATGGGGCGTGGGACACTGAAGCTTTCTTT
j_gene: TRBJ1-1
d_gene: NA
abundance: NA
v_gene: TRBV19

CDR3aa: CASSLAGRENLSGNTIYF
CDR3nt: TGTGCCAGCAGCTTAGCAGGCAGGGAAAATCTATCTGGAAACACCATATATTTT
j_gene: TRBJ1-3
d_gene: NA
abundance: NA
v_gene: TRBV7-9

CDR3aa: CASSYSIPPAVYEQYF
CDR3nt: TGTGCCAGCAGTTACTCGATCCCCCCCGCGGTCTACGAGCAGTACTTC
j_gene: TRBJ2-7
d_gene: NA
abundance: NA
v_gene: TRBV6-2/TRBV6-3

CDR3aa: CASSPGTGGAQPQHF
CDR3nt: TGTGCCAGCTCACCAGGGACAGGCGGGGCTCAGCCCCAGCATTTT
j_gene: TRBJ1-5
d_gene: TRBD1
abundance: NA
v_gene: TRBV18

CDR3aa: CASSATRGSYEQYF
CDR3nt: TGTGCCAGCAGCGCCACGCGGGGCTCCTACGAGCAGTACTTC
j_gene: TRBJ2-7
d_gene: NA
abundance: NA
v_gene: TRBV13

CDR3aa: CASSHRWEGGNSPLHF
CDR3nt: TGTGCCAGCAGCCATCGTTGGGAAGGGGGGAATTCACCCCTCCACTTT
j_gene: TRBJ1-6
d_gene: NA
abundance: NA
v_gene: TRBV7-8

CDR3aa: CASSLVEGRQYF
CDR3nt: TGTGCCAGCAGCTTAGTGGAGGGGAGGCAGTACTTC
j_gene: TRBJ2-7
d_gene: NA
abundance: NA
v_gene: TRBV7-9